This T cell receptor (beta chain) was captured by sequencing in a study of control samples from healthy donors and cancer patients. Method: immunoSEQ multiplex PCR; TCRdb's copy keeps in-frame clones and lacks some. Of about 82,000 clones detected, about 94% appear once; the ten largest clones hold around 5%. The CDR3 has 17 amino acids. With 6 bases clipped from V and 3 bases from J, the junction kept 15 bases outside the gene matches. Germline V gene data show CDR1 as SNHLY and CDR2 as FYNNEI. Sequenced material: blood. The clonotype was recovered from a woman under 30 in good health. The J gene is TRBJ2-5, the V gene TRBV2; 8 bases are a match to TRBD1. Here the CDR3 DNA reads TGTGCCAGCAGCGATCCCAGGGGGCGCCTAGGGGAAGAGACCCAGTACTTC. Protein product: CASSDPRGRLGEETQYF.